Listed here are 30 T cell receptor beta chains from one sample, sequenced in a study of beta chain features in type 1 diabetes. Study-level results: Shorter TCRB CDR3s, moderately but significantly so, were found in Type 1 diabetes patients in all four CD4+ subsets.

Which antigens these TCRs recognize remains unknown. Every isolated RNA sample was fully reverse transcribed, so sequencing captured expressed TCRB transcripts. This table comes from immunoSEQ multiplex PCR, and its TCRdb copy is limited to in-frame clones, with some not included. Altogether about 180,000 clones are present, approximately 7.9% being singletons, with the ten largest covering about 0.5%. Sequenced material: central memory CD4+ T cells from blood. These receptors came from a man in his late teens or twenties with type 1 diabetes.

The sample holds many counts of this clone. CDR3 region: CASSERQGLSSTDTQYF. CDR3 nucleotides: TGTGCCAGCAGTGAACGTCAGGGCCTATCCAGCACAGATACGCAGTATTTT. This chain links TRBV2 with TRBJ2-3; TRBD1 might be the D (5 bases). The CDR3 is 17 amino acids. Germline lookup yields CDR1 SNHLY and CDR2 FYNNEI. Trimming removed 2 bases at V and 0 bases at J, with 15 bases between.

This chain connects TRBV6-5 to TRBJ2-1, with a weak D call TRBD2 (5 bases). The CDR3 is 15 residues long. The V gene's germline CDR1 is MNHEY and CDR2 SVGAGI. The V end was cut by 8 bases, the J end by 2 bases, with 16 bases between. The CDR3 DNA is TGTGCCAGCCACAGCGGCCGAGTGGCCTACAATGAGCAGTTCTTC. The encoded protein is CASHSGRVAYNEQFF.

This clone has just a few counts. The CDR3 reads CASIGVANIQYF. The CDR3 DNA reads TGTGCCAGCATAGGGGTGGCAAACATTCAGTACTTC. V and J are TRBV27 and TRBJ2-4; D possibly corresponds to TRBD1 (5 bases). This CDR3 is built from 12 residues. Trimming cost V 7 bases and J 6 bases, with 10 bases left between them. Germline V lookup: CDR1 MNHEY, CDR2 SMNVEV (reference sequence).

The J gene is TRBJ2-2, the V gene TRBV28; maybe TRBD2 (7 bases). Germline-derived CDR1 and CDR2 are MDHEN and SYDVKM. The germline V and J ends were trimmed by 2 bases and 3 bases, with 13 bases remaining between them. The CDR3 contains 16 residues. The CDR3 DNA is TGTGCCAGCAGTTTACCACAGGGAGGGTACACCGGGGAGCTGTTTTTT. It translates to CASSLPQGGYTGELFF. The complete variable domain, with remaining parts taken from reference TRBV28 and TRBJ2-2, reads DVKVTQSSRYLVKRTGEKVFLECVQDMDHENMFWYRQDPGLGLRLIYFSYDVKMKEKGDIPEGYSVSREKKERFSLILESASTNQTSMYLCASSLPQGGYTGELFFGEGSRLTVL.

The rearrangement links TRBV7-8 to TRBJ2-1; 15 bases match TRBD2. The germline gives CDR1 SGHVS, CDR2 FQNEAQ. V lost 5 bases, J lost 3 bases, and 5 bases stayed unmatched. CDR3 length: 17 amino acids. The CDR3: CASSPRGLAGGYNEQFF. In DNA form, the CDR3 reads TGTGCCAGCAGCCCCAGGGGACTAGCGGGGGGCTACAATGAGCAGTTCTTC.

This clone has just a few counts. As DNA, the CDR3 is TGCGCCAGCAGCCTGACAGCTCAAGAGACCCAGTACTTC. It translates to CASSLTAQETQYF. This chain links TRBV4-3 with TRBJ2-5; TRBD1 might be the D (5 bases). Germline V lookup: CDR1 LGHNA, CDR2 YSLEER. The CDR3 length is 13 residues. The V and J ends lost 4 bases and 2 bases respectively, with 8 bases between them.

This clone was seen more than once but under ten times. J is TRBJ1-1 and V is TRBV2; 7 bases line up with TRBD1. CDR3 length equals 15 residues. J was trimmed by 3 bases and V by 3 bases; bases with no gene match: 7. Germline V gene sequence: CDR1 SNHLY, CDR2 FYNNEI. The CDR3 region has the DNA TGTGCCAGCAGTGAGCAAGGGGGCAGTTACACTGAAGCTTTCTTT. This sequence encodes CASSEQGGSYTEAFF. Filled out from reference TRBV2 and TRBJ1-1, the complete variable domain reads EPEVTQTPSHQVTQMGQEVILRCVPISNHLYFYWYRQILGQKVEFLVSFYNNEISEKSEIFDDQFSVERPDGSNFTLKIRSTKLEDSAMYFCASSEQGGSYTEAFFGQGTRLTVV.

J is TRBJ2-2 and V is TRBV5-4; 7 positions agree with TRBD2. Trimming at V came to 4 bases and at J to 4 bases, leaving 7 bases not matched to a gene. CDR3 length: 15 amino acids. Germline CDR1 reads SGHNT; CDR2 reads YYREEE (reference sequence). This CDR3 reads CASSTGLGPTGELFF. As DNA, the CDR3 is TGTGCCAGCAGCACCGGACTAGGACCCACCGGGGAGCTGTTTTTT.

This clone was counted only a few times. The V call is TRBV28, the J call TRBJ1-5; tentative D call: TRBD1 (5 bases). The V and J ends lost 5 bases and 7 bases respectively, with 15 bases between them. The germline gives CDR1 MDHEN, CDR2 SYDVKM. The CDR3 extends over 14 amino acids. CDR3 sequence: CASSLGGASQPQHF. As DNA, the CDR3 is TGTGCCAGCAGTCTTGGTGGGGCCAGCCAGCCCCAGCATTTT.

This clone was counted only a few times. The chain is built from TRBV4-1 and TRBJ1-4; 8 bases match TRBD1. The trim removed 1 base at V and 5 bases at J, leaving 3 bases unmatched. Germline V gene lookup returns CDR1 MGHRA and CDR2 YSYEKL. This CDR3 contains 15 residues. CDR3 sequence: CASSQGTGRNEKLFF. In DNA, the CDR3 is TGCGCCAGCAGCCAAGGGACAGGGCGAAATGAAAAACTGTTTTTT.

The rearrangement links TRBV6-5 to TRBJ2-5; 10 bases map to TRBD2. CDR1 is MNHEY and CDR2 is SVGAGI in the germline V gene. V was clipped by 3 bases and J by 4 bases; unmatched bases: 8. This CDR3 spans 16 amino acids. DNA for the CDR3: TGTGCCAGCAGTTATGGGCTAGCGGGGGAAGGAGAGACCCAGTACTTC. Amino acids: CASSYGLAGEGETQYF.

This clone was seen more than once but under ten times. The chain employs TRBV30 and TRBJ1-5, with a tentative D call TRBD1 (6 bases). V was shortened by 0 bases and J by 3 bases, with 18 bases between the two germline ends. CDR3 size: 17 residues. Looked up from germline, CDR1 is GTSNPN and CDR2 is SVGIG (reference sequence). This CDR3 is CAWSVSSPGHLNQPQHF. CDR3 nucleotide sequence: TGTGCCTGGAGTGTAAGTAGTCCGGGACACCTCAATCAGCCCCAGCATTTT.

This clone came up a few times. The chain carries TRBV7-2 and TRBJ2-2, with D tentatively TRBD1 (6 bases). Trimming stripped 2 bases from V and 7 bases from J, with 14 bases between. CDR3 length: 15 residues. Germline CDR1 is SGHTA and CDR2 is FQGNSA. CDR3 in amino acids: CASSLHHRAGGELFF. The DNA for the CDR3 is TGTGCCAGCAGCTTACATCACAGGGCAGGCGGGGAGCTGTTTTTT.

The chain recombines TRBV19 with TRBJ2-2; the D gene is possibly TRBD2 (5 bases). V lost 5 bases and J lost 5, with 15 bases in between. CDR3 length: 15 residues. Germline V gene data show CDR1 as LNHDA and CDR2 as SQIVND (reference sequence). As DNA, the CDR3 is TGTGCCAGTAGTGACGCCGGGATCCAAACCGGGGAGCTGTTTTTT. Its translation is CASSDAGIQTGELFF. The complete variable domain, with remaining parts taken from reference TRBV19 and TRBJ2-2, reads DGGITQSPKYLFRKEGQNVTLSCEQNLNHDAMYWYRQDPGQGLRLIYYSQIVNDFQKGDIAEGYSVSREKKESFPLTVTSAQKNPTAFYLCASSDAGIQTGELFFGEGSRLTVL.

V is TRBV7-2 and J is TRBJ2-5, with 9 bases aligning to TRBD2. Germline V gene lookup returns CDR1 SGHTA and CDR2 FQGNSA. J lost 4 bases, V lost 7 bases, and 10 bases had no gene match. The CDR3 contains 15 residues. The CDR3 protein is CASNRLAAGGETQYF. The CDR3 region has the DNA TGTGCCAGCAACCGCTTAGCAGCGGGAGGAGAGACCCAGTACTTC.

The V gene is TRBV5-4, the J gene TRBJ2-3; D may be TRBD2 (5 bases). Germline V gene lookup returns CDR1 SGHNT and CDR2 YYREEE (reference sequence). Trimming left V 4 bases short and J 4 bases short, with 19 bases between. The CDR3 consists of 16 residues. CDR3 in DNA: TGTGCCAGCAGCCCCTCGAAGGGCGGGCAAGCAGATACGCAGTATTTT. Its protein product is CASSPSKGGQADTQYF.

This clone was picked up a small number of times. The genes are TRBV19 and TRBJ2-1; 11 bases match TRBD1. Trimming removed 6 bases from V and 5 bases from J; junction bases left unmatched: 3. This CDR3 contains 14 residues. Germline V gene lookup returns CDR1 LNHDA and CDR2 SQIVND (reference sequence). This CDR3 is CASSPGQGDNEQFF. The CDR3 DNA follows: TGTGCCAGTAGCCCGGGACAGGGGGACAATGAGCAGTTCTTC.

This clone was observed once. V is TRBV5-1 and J is TRBJ1-6; the D is unclear. This CDR3 is built from 13 residues. Germline V lookup: CDR1 SGHRS, CDR2 YFSETQ. The V and J ends lost 1 base and 10 bases respectively, with 9 bases between them. The CDR3 region has the DNA TGCGCCAGCAGCTTGACGGCGGAATCACCCCTCCACTTT. This encodes CASSLTAESPLHF. Supplemented by reference TRBV5-1 and TRBJ1-6, the full variable domain reads KAGVTQTPRYLIKTRGQQVTLSCSPISGHRSVSWYQQTPGQGLQFLFEYFSETQRNKGNFPGRFSGRQFSNSRSEMNVSTLELGDSALYLCASSLTAESPLHFGNGTRLTVT.

This clone was counted between two and nine times. The chain links TRBV18 to TRBJ2-7; 7 nucleotides match TRBD2. CDR1 and CDR2 (germline): KGHSH, LQKENI. The CDR3 has 14 amino acids. The V gene end was trimmed by 3 bases and the J gene end by 6 bases; junction bases not matched to a gene: 8. The DNA of the CDR3 is TGTGCCAGCTCACCCATCTACACTAGCGCCGAGCAGTACTTC. It is translated as CASSPIYTSAEQYF.

V and J are TRBV2 and TRBJ1-5; D gene uncertain. Trimming took 4 bases from V and 0 from J, leaving 7 bases between them. Germline assignment: CDR1 SNHLY and CDR2 FYNNEI. This CDR3 has 14 residues. CDR3 loop: CASSGRYSNQPQHF. DNA for the CDR3: TGTGCCAGCAGTGGGAGATATAGCAATCAGCCCCAGCATTTT. Variable domain in full (rest from reference TRBV2 and TRBJ1-5): EPEVTQTPSHQVTQMGQEVILRCVPISNHLYFYWYRQILGQKVEFLVSFYNNEISEKSEIFDDQFSVERPDGSNFTLKIRSTKLEDSAMYFCASSGRYSNQPQHFGDGTRLSIL.

This clone was seen a handful of times. This chain uses TRBV6-6 with TRBJ2-5; TRBD1 agrees at 8 bases. CDR3 size: 14 residues. Germline lookup yields CDR1 MNHNY and CDR2 SVGAGI (reference sequence). The trim removed 6 bases at V and 8 bases at J, leaving 11 bases unmatched. This CDR3 is CASSPQGARLTQYF. In DNA, the CDR3 is TGTGCCAGCAGCCCCCAGGGGGCCCGCCTTACCCAGTACTTC.

This clone was seen a handful of times. This chain joins TRBV28 and TRBJ2-5; D call uncertain. The last part of the DNA fits TRBJ2-7 better; the J call may be wrong. Germline V lookup: CDR1 MDHEN, CDR2 SYDVKM. The CDR3 sequence is 14 residues long. The CDR3 nucleotides are TGTGCCAGCAGTGACGACTCTGGTCCGTACGAGCAGTACTTC. It specifies CASSDDSGPYEQYF.

A few counts support this clone. The rearrangement links TRBV10-3 to TRBJ2-2, with D unresolved. The CDR3 contains 14 residues. V lost 4 bases and J 3 bases, leaving 9 bases between the germline ends. The germline V gene has CDR1 ENHRY and CDR2 SYGVKD. CDR3 sequence: CAISGFEHTGELFF. CDR3 nucleotides: TGTGCCATCAGTGGTTTTGAGCACACCGGGGAGCTGTTTTTT.

This clone was observed a few times. The chain recombines TRBV5-6 with TRBJ2-1; 15 bases are shared with TRBD2. Per the germline V gene, CDR1 is SGHDT and CDR2 is YYEEEE. The CDR3 length is 15 residues. Trimming cost V 1 base and J 9 bases; bases outside gene matches: 2. The CDR3 coding sequence is TGTGCCAGCAGCTTGTGGACTAGCGGGAGGGTTGAGCAGTTCTTC. It yields the protein CASSLWTSGRVEQFF. Supplemented by reference TRBV5-6 and TRBJ2-1, the full variable domain reads DAGVTQSPTHLIKTRGQQVTLRCSPKSGHDTVSWYQQALGQGPQFIFQYYEEEERQRGNFPDRFSGHQFPNYSSELNVNALLLGDSALYLCASSLWTSGRVEQFFGPGTRLTVL.

The chain couples TRBV9 to TRBJ2-1; tentative D call: TRBD1 (7 bases). In germline, CDR1 is SGDLS, CDR2 YYNGEE. The CDR3 is 14 amino acids. Trimming removed 4 bases at V and 8 bases at J, with 16 bases between. CDR3 in amino acids: CASSYQGGWDEQFF. As DNA, the CDR3 is TGTGCCAGCAGCTACCAGGGGGGATGGGATGAGCAGTTCTTC.

This clone was seen more than once but under ten times. The rearrangement uses TRBV28 and TRBJ1-1, with 7 bases lining up with TRBD1. Germline values: CDR1 MDHEN, CDR2 SYDVKM. Losses at the gene ends were 6 bases for V and 0 bases for J; bases not matched to a gene: 4. There are 14 residues in the CDR3. CDR3 loop: CASRSGQLNTEAFF. CDR3 bases: TGTGCCAGCAGGTCGGGACAGTTGAACACTGAAGCTTTCTTT.

This clone was seen a few times. This chain connects TRBV7-9 to TRBJ2-3, with 11 positions matching TRBD2. V dropped 10 bases and J dropped 0; count of bases not matched to a gene: 6. CDR1 is SEHNR, CDR2 FQNEAQ, per germline (reference sequence). This CDR3 is built from 15 residues. The chain's CDR3 is CATSLAGGSTDTQYF. CDR3 DNA sequence: TGTGCCACCTCCCTAGCGGGGGGCAGCACAGATACGCAGTATTTT.

This clone was detected only a few times. This chain connects TRBV9 to TRBJ2-5; D perhaps matches TRBD1 (5 bases). This CDR3 has 15 residues. In germline, CDR1 is SGDLS, CDR2 YYNGEE. Between the trimmed V and J ends, which lost 0 bases and 2 bases, there was a span of 11 bases. CDR3 sequence (DNA): TGTGCCAGCAGCGTAGGGGGATCAGGGCAAGAGACCCAGTACTTC. It codes for CASSVGGSGQETQYF. The entire variable domain, with the rest obtained from reference TRBV9 and TRBJ2-5, is as follows: DSGVTQTPKHLITATGQRVTLRCSPRSGDLSVYWYQQSLDQGLQFLIQYYNGEERAKGNILERFSAQQFPDLHSELNLSSLELGDSALYFCASSVGGSGQETQYFGPGTRLLVL.

This clone was seen more than once but under ten times. The rearrangement links TRBV28 to TRBJ2-2; the D gene is possibly TRBD2 (6 bases). This CDR3 has 13 amino acids. Germline V gives CDR1 MDHEN, CDR2 SYDVKM. The V and J ends lost 8 bases and 7 bases respectively, with 14 bases between them. The CDR3 sequence is CASGGEVDGELFF. In DNA form, the CDR3 reads TGTGCCAGCGGCGGGGAGGTTGACGGGGAGCTGTTTTTT.

The chain is built from TRBV18 and TRBJ2-7; 7 nucleotides agree with TRBD1. The junction had 2 bases not matched to a gene; V was cut back by 2 bases and J by 4 bases. Germline CDR1 is KGHSH and CDR2 is LQKENI. The CDR3 spans 13 residues. The CDR3 loop is CASSPGGQYEQYF. For the CDR3, the DNA is TGTGCCAGCTCACCAGGGGGACAGTACGAGCAGTACTTC.